A single sample gave rise to the 4 T cell receptor beta chains below, sequenced in a study of T cell responses to AZD1222 COVID-19 vaccine. Method: immunoSEQ multiplex PCR; TCRdb's copy keeps in-frame clones and lacks some. Of tens of thousands of clones listed, approximately 85% were seen once; the top ten hold 5% to 6%. The sample in question was peripheral blood, obtained on day 0 of AZD1222 vaccination. These receptors came from an adult in good health.

V is TRBV10-3 and J is TRBJ2-1; TRBD2 matches at 11 bases. Per germline, CDR1 ENHRY and CDR2 SYGVKD. V lost 7 bases to trimming and J lost 4 bases; unmatched junction nucleotides: 12. The CDR3 sequence is 17 residues long. The CDR3 region is CAITESILAGEYNEQFF. In nucleotides, the CDR3 is TGTGCCATCACCGAGTCGATACTAGCGGGGGAATACAATGAGCAGTTCTTC.

This clone turned up a few times. This chain joins TRBV2 and TRBJ2-7; D is possibly TRBD1 or TRBD2 (5 bases each). Germline CDR1 and CDR2: SNHLY and FYNNEI. V dropped 7 bases and J dropped 6 bases, with 16 bases sitting between them. The CDR3 length is 13 residues. CDR3 sequence (DNA): TGTGCCAGCACTGAGGGGAAGGGGAGCGAGCAGTACTTC. Encoded protein: CASTEGKGSEQYF.

This rearrangement joins TRBV25-1 to TRBJ2-7, with D perhaps matching TRBD1 (6 bases). Between the trimmed V and J ends, which lost 5 bases and 2 bases, there was a span of 10 bases. From germline, CDR1 is MGHDK and CDR2 SYGVNS. This CDR3 spans 13 amino acids. The CDR3 is CASSQGTPYEQYF. The CDR3 nucleotides read TGTGCCAGCAGTCAGGGGACACCCTACGAGCAGTACTTC.

The rearrangement uses TRBV5-4 and TRBJ2-7, with D unclear. Trimming took off 1 base at V and 6 bases at J, with 5 bases between the two ends. The CDR3 contains 11 residues. CDR1 and CDR2 from the germline V gene are SGHNT and YYREEE (reference sequence). In DNA form, the CDR3 reads TGTGCCAGCAGCTTGTCGGGCGAGCAGTACTTC. This codes for CASSLSGEQYF. The full variable domain, its missing parts supplied by reference TRBV5-4 and TRBJ2-7, is ETGVTQSPTHLIKTRGQQVTLRCSSQSGHNTVSWYQQALGQGPQFIFQYYREEENGRGNFPPRFSGLQFPNYSSELNVNALELDDSALYLCASSLSGEQYFGPGTRLTVT.